A single sample is the source of the 22 T cell receptor beta chains below, sequenced in a study of blood T cell repertoires in COVID-19. Sequenced by immunoSEQ multiplex PCR; TCRdb stores in-frame clones only, minus some. The sample yields approximately 270,000 clones, about 86% seen once. The sample taken for sequencing was peripheral blood. The receptors derive from a man older than 75 with acute or convalescent COVID-19.

The V and J genes are TRBV5-6 and TRBJ1-3; TRBD1 is a possible D gene (5 bases). Germline CDR1 SGHDT, CDR2 YYEEEE. This CDR3 spans 16 amino acids. The V gene lost 4 bases and the J gene lost 4 bases, with 18 bases spanning the gap. CDR3 region: CASSQQAISFGNTIYF. CDR3 coding DNA: TGTGCCAGCAGCCAACAGGCCATCTCTTTCGGAAACACCATATATTTT.

The chain has TRBV14 and TRBJ1-1; the match to TRBD1 covers 7 bases. V shed 4 bases and J 5 bases; nucleotides not matched to a gene: 7. CDR1 is SGHDN and CDR2 is FVKESK in the germline V gene. The CDR3 sequence is 14 residues long. The CDR3 protein is CASSLDRVGTEAFF. CDR3 in DNA: TGTGCCAGCAGCCTAGACAGGGTGGGAACTGAAGCTTTCTTT.

This chain uses TRBV7-9 with TRBJ2-3, with 7 bases aligning to TRBD2. Per germline, CDR1 SEHNR and CDR2 FQNEAQ (reference sequence). The CDR3 sequence is 13 residues long. The junction had 2 bases not matched to a gene; V was cut back by 5 bases and J by 3 bases. The CDR3 is CASSRGETDTQYF. In nucleotides, the CDR3 is TGTGCCAGCAGCCGGGGGGAAACAGATACGCAGTATTTT.

This clone was detected only once. This chain links TRBV6-2 or TRBV6-3 with TRBJ1-1; 9 bases line up with TRBD1. In germline, CDR1 is MNHEY, CDR2 SVGEGT. The CDR3 consists of 15 residues. The V gene end was trimmed by 5 bases and the J gene end by 7 bases; junction bases not matched to a gene: 11. The CDR3 region has the DNA TGTGCCAGCAGTCCGGATACCGGGACAGGGTTTGAAGCTTTCTTT. Its translation: CASSPDTGTGFEAFF.

The CDR3 DNA sequence: TGTGCCAGCAGCCAAGGATTATTGACAGGGGGACAAAATTCACCCCTCCACTTT. Its protein product is CASSQGLLTGGQNSPLHF. The rearrangement joins TRBV3-1 (or the pseudogene TRBV3-2) to TRBJ1-6; 9 bases are a match to TRBD1. The CDR3 sequence is 18 residues long. The V and J ends lost 1 base and 7 bases, in that order; junction bases with no gene match: 11. CDR1 LGHDT and CDR2 YNNKEL come from the germline V gene (reference sequence).

The gene calls are TRBV27 and TRBJ2-1, with no clear D. The CDR3 runs to 15 residues. V was clipped by 5 bases and J by 3 bases, with 14 bases between them. Germline-derived CDR1 and CDR2 are MNHEY and SMNVEV (reference sequence). The CDR3 loop is CASSIDGSGYNEQFF. The CDR3 region has the DNA TGTGCCAGCAGTATTGACGGCTCGGGCTACAATGAGCAGTTCTTC.

The V call is TRBV25-1, the J call TRBJ1-4, with TRBD1 matching over 7 bases. This CDR3 has 15 residues. The V gene's germline CDR1 is MGHDK and CDR2 SYGVNS. J was trimmed by 7 bases and V by 1 base; bases with no gene match: 6. The CDR3 sequence: CASSEWTQGGEKLFF. The CDR3 DNA follows: TGTGCCAGCAGTGAATGGACTCAGGGGGGTGAAAAACTGTTTTTT.

The rearrangement joins TRBV4-2 to TRBJ2-1; 8 positions agree with TRBD2. Germline CDR1 reads LGHNA; CDR2 reads YNFKEQ. The CDR3 consists of 16 residues. With 3 bases clipped from V and 8 bases from J, the junction kept 12 bases outside the gene matches. The CDR3 DNA reads as TGTGCCAGCAGCCAGGAGTCAGGGCGGGAGGCTTATGAGCAGTTCTTC. It codes for CASSQESGREAYEQFF.

V is TRBV11-2 and J is TRBJ2-3; possible D gene TRBD1, 6 bases. The CDR3 has 15 residues. V was pared by 0 bases and J by 4 bases, with 11 bases between. Germline V gene sequence: CDR1 SGHAT, CDR2 FQNNGV. CDR3 sequence: CASSLDRGAADTQYF. The CDR3 coding sequence is TGTGCCAGCAGCTTAGACAGGGGTGCCGCAGATACGCAGTATTTT.

The chain has TRBV3-1 (or the pseudogene TRBV3-2) and TRBJ1-1; 7 bases match TRBD1. This CDR3 is 14 amino acids long. The V gene end was trimmed by 5 bases and the J gene end by 4 bases; junction bases not matched to a gene: 7. Per the germline V gene, CDR1 is LGHDT and CDR2 is YNNKEL (reference sequence). The CDR3 spells CASSSADRLTEAFF. CDR3 in DNA: TGTGCCAGCAGCTCGGCGGACAGGCTCACTGAAGCTTTCTTT.

Only one count was recorded for this clone. The genes are TRBV7-3 and TRBJ2-2; 7 nucleotides line up with TRBD2. Germline V gene lookup returns CDR1 SGHTA and CDR2 FQGTGA. CDR3 length equals 17 residues. J lost 4 bases, V lost 0 bases, and 8 bases had no gene match. In DNA form, the CDR3 reads TGTGCCAGCAGCTTAACGGGAGGGCAAACGTCCACCGGGGAGCTGTTTTTT. Its translation is CASSLTGGQTSTGELFF.

V and J are TRBV19 and TRBJ1-2; D possibly corresponds to TRBD1 (5 bases). The CDR3 has 16 residues. CDR1 is LNHDA, CDR2 SQIVND, per germline (reference sequence). The V end lost 5 bases, the J end lost 3 bases, and 19 bases lay between the germline ends. CDR3 DNA sequence: TGTGCCAGTAGTCCTTACTCAGGGAAAATCCACTATGGCTACACCTTC. This sequence encodes CASSPYSGKIHYGYTF.

The chain links TRBV7-2 to TRBJ2-3, with 10 bases lining up with TRBD2. V dropped 4 bases and J dropped 5; count of bases not matched to a gene: 3. The V gene's germline CDR1 is SGHTA and CDR2 FQGNSA. The CDR3 loop spans 14 amino acids. The CDR3 DNA sequence: TGTGCCAGCAGCTCAAGCGGGGGGGGAGATACGCAGTATTTT. Translating gives CASSSSGGGDTQYF.

This clone was counted once. This sequence joins TRBV18 and TRBJ2-5, with 8 positions matching TRBD2. Trimming removed 3 bases from V and 5 bases from J; junction bases left unmatched: 11. CDR1 KGHSH and CDR2 LQKENI come from the germline V gene. This CDR3 contains 16 residues. This CDR3 reads CASSPSNAGGYETQYF. The CDR3 DNA is TGTGCCAGCTCACCCTCGAATGCGGGAGGCTATGAGACCCAGTACTTC.

This clone was picked up one time. The chain joins TRBV3-1 (or the pseudogene TRBV3-2) to TRBJ2-1; 7 bases align to TRBD2. The CDR3 length is 15 residues. Germline V gives CDR1 LGHDT, CDR2 YNNKEL (reference sequence). With 0 bases clipped from V and 7 bases from J, the junction kept 6 bases outside the gene matches. The CDR3: CASSQDLAGLNEQFF. The CDR3 region has the DNA TGTGCCAGCAGCCAAGATCTGGCGGGACTAAATGAGCAGTTCTTC.

The chain recombines TRBV7-9 with TRBJ1-2, with D tentatively TRBD1 (6 bases). The germline V gene has CDR1 SEHNR and CDR2 FQNEAQ (reference sequence). Trimming shortened V by 7 bases and J by 1 base, and 22 bases separated the two germline ends. This CDR3 region has 17 residues. The CDR3 protein is CASTGEGVLYLNYGYTF. The CDR3 nucleotides read TGTGCCAGCACCGGAGAGGGGGTTCTTTACCTTAACTATGGCTACACCTTC.

The rearrangement uses TRBV4-3 and TRBJ2-3; 7 nucleotides agree with TRBD1. Germline trimming cut 3 bases from V and 2 bases from J; bases unmatched to any gene: 8. There are 16 residues in the CDR3. Germline V gene sequence: CDR1 LGHNA, CDR2 YSLEER. DNA of the CDR3: TGCGCCAGCAGCCAGGACAGGTTTAGGGCCACAGATACGCAGTATTTT. Its translation: CASSQDRFRATDTQYF.

The chain has TRBV29-1 and TRBJ2-7; 10 nucleotides line up with TRBD1. After removal of 5 bases from V and 5 bases from J, the junction contained 9 bases not matched to a gene. The CDR3 is 14 residues long. CDR1 and CDR2 (germline): SQVTM, ANQGSEA. The CDR3 DNA follows: TGCAGCGTTCTCTCGACAGGGGGCTTCCACGAGCAGTACTTC. It is translated as CSVLSTGGFHEQYF.

The rearrangement uses TRBV6-2 or TRBV6-3 and TRBJ2-5; a possible D gene is TRBD2 (6 bases). In germline, CDR1 is MNHEY, CDR2 SVGEGT. The CDR3 totals 17 residues. V was pared by 1 base and J by 7 bases, with 22 bases between. CDR3 sequence: CASSYFAGEAAQWTQYF. CDR3 nucleotides: TGTGCCAGCAGTTACTTCGCCGGGGAGGCGGCTCAGTGGACCCAGTACTTC.

The CDR3 DNA is TGTGCCAGCAGCCAGTACGTATCCAGGGGGGCCCGAAGAATAGAGCAGTTCTTC. This codes for CASSQYVSRGARRIEQFF. This rearrangement joins TRBV3-1 (or the pseudogene TRBV3-2) to TRBJ2-1; a weak D match, TRBD1 (7 bases). CDR1 LGHDT and CDR2 YNNKEL come from the germline V gene (reference sequence). Trimming took 3 bases from V and 10 from J, leaving 28 bases between them. The CDR3 runs to 18 residues.

The chain employs TRBV7-2 and TRBJ2-2; D gene ambiguous. Germline lookup yields CDR1 SGHTA and CDR2 FQGNSA. V lost 1 base, J lost 4 bases, and 7 bases lay in between. The CDR3 has 14 amino acids. The DNA for the CDR3 is TGTGCCAGCAGCTTAGAGCGTGTCACCGGGGAGCTGTTTTTT. Its protein product is CASSLERVTGELFF.

The chain combines TRBV6-5 with TRBJ2-7; D is undetermined. Germline lookup yields CDR1 MNHEY and CDR2 SVGAGI. The CDR3 consists of 14 residues. Trimming removed 0 bases from V and 10 bases from J, with 16 bases in between. CDR3 amino acids: CASSYSGGQPKQYF. The DNA for the CDR3 is TGTGCCAGCAGTTACTCGGGTGGGCAGCCGAAACAGTACTTC.